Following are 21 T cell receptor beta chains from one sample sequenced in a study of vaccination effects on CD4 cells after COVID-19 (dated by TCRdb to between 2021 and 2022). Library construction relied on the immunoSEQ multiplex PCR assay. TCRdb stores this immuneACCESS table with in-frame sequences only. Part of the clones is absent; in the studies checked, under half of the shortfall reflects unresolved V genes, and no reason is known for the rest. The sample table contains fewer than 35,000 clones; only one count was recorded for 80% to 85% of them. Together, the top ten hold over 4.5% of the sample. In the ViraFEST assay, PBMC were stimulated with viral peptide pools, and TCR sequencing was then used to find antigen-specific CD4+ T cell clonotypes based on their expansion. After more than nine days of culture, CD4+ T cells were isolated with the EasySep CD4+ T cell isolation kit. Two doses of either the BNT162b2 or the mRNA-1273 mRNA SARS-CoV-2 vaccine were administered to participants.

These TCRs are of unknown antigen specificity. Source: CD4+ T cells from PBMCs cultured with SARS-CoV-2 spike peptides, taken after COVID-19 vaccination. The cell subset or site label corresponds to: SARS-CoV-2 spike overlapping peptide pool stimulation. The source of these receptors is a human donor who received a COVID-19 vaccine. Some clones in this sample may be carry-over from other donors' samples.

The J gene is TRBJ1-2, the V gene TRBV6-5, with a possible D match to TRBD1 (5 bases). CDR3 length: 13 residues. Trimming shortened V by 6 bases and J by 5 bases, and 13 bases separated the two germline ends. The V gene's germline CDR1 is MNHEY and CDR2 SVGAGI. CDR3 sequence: CASSWDRLYGYTF. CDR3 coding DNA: TGTGCCAGCAGCTGGGACCGACTTTATGGCTACACCTTC.

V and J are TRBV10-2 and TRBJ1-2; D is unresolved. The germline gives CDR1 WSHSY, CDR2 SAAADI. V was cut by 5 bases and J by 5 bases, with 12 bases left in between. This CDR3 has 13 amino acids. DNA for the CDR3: TGCGCCAGCAGTCCCCCGACGGTTTATGGCTACACCTTC. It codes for CASSPPTVYGYTF.

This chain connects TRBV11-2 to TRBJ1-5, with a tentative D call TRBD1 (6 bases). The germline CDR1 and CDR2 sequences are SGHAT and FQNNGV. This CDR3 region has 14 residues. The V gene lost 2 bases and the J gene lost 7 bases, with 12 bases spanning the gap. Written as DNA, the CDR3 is TGTGCCAGCAGCTTAAGACCGGGGGGCCAGCCCCAGCATTTT. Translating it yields CASSLRPGGQPQHF.

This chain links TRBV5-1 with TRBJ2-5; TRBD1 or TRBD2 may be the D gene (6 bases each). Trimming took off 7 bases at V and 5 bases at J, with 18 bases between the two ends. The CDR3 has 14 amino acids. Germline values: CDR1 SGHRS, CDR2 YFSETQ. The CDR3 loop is CASSGGGWRETQYF. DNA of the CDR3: TGCGCCAGCTCCGGGGGCGGATGGCGGGAGACCCAGTACTTC.

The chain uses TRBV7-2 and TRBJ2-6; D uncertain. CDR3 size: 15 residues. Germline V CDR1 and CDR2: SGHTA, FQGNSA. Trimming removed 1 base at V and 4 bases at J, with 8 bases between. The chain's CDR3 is CASSLGVWGANVLTF. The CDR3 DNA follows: TGTGCCAGCAGCTTAGGAGTATGGGGGGCCAACGTCCTGACTTTC.

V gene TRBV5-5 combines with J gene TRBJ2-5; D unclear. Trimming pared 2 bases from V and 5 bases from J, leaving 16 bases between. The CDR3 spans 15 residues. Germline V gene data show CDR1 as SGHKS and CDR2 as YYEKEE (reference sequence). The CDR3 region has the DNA TGTGCCAGCAGCTTAGGATATTTCACCGGGGAGACCCAGTACTTC. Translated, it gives CASSLGYFTGETQYF.

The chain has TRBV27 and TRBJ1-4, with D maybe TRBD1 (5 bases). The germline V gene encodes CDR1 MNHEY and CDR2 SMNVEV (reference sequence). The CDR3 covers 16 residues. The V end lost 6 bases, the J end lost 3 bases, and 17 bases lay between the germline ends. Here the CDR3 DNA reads TGTGCCAGCAGCTCACAACCAGGGAGACCTAATGAAAAACTGTTTTTT. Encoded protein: CASSSQPGRPNEKLFF. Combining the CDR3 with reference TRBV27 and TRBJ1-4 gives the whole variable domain EAQVTQNPRYLITVTGKKLTVTCSQNMNHEYMSWYRQDPGLGLRQIYYSMNVEVTDKGDVPEGYKVSRKEKRNFPLILESPSPNQTSLYFCASSSQPGRPNEKLFFGSGTQLSVL.

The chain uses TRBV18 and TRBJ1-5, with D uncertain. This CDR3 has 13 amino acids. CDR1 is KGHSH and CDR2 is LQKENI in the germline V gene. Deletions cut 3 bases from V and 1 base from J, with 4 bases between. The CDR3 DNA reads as TGTGCCAGCTCACCCGACAGCAATCAGCCCCAGCATTTT. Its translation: CASSPDSNQPQHF. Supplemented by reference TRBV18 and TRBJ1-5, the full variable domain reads NAGVMQNPRHLVRRRGQEARLRCSPMKGHSHVYWYRQLPEEGLKFMVYLQKENIIDESGMPKERFSAEFPKEGPSILRIQQVVRGDSAAYFCASSPDSNQPQHFGDGTRLSIL.

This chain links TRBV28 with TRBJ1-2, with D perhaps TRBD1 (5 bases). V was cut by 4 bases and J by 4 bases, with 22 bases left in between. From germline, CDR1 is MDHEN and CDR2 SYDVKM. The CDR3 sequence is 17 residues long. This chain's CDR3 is CASSSPFDSPVPYGYTF. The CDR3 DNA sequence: TGTGCCAGCAGTTCCCCATTCGACAGTCCGGTACCCTATGGCTACACCTTC.

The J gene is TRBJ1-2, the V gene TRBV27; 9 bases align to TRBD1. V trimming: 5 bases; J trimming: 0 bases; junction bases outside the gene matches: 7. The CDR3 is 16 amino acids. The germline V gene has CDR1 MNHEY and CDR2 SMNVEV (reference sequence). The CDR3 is CASSPRGTGPNYGYTF. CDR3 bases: TGTGCCAGCAGTCCCCGCGGGACAGGGCCTAACTATGGCTACACCTTC.

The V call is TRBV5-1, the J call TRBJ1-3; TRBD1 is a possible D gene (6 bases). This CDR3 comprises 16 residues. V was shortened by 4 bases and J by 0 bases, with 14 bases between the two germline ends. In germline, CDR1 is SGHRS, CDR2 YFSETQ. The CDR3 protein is CASSPYRASSGNTIYF. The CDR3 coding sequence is TGCGCCAGCAGCCCGTACAGGGCCTCCTCTGGAAACACCATATATTTT.

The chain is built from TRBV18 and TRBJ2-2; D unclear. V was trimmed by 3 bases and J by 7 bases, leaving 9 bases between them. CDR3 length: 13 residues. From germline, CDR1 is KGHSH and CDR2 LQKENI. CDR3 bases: TGTGCCAGCTCACCGCGAGCGCTCGGGGAGCTGTTTTTT. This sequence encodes CASSPRALGELFF.

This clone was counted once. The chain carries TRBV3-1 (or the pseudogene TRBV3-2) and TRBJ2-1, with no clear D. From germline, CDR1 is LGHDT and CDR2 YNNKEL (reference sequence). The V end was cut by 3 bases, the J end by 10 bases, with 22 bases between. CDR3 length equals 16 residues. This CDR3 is CASSQPPVYPPGEQFF. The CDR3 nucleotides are TGTGCCAGCAGCCAGCCCCCGGTGTACCCGCCCGGGGAGCAGTTCTTC.

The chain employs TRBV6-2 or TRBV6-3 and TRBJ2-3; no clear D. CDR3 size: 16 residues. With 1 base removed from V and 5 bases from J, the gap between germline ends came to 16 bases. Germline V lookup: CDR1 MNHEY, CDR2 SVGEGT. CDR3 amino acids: CASSYWIRPTGDTQYF. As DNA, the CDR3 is TGTGCCAGCAGTTACTGGATTAGGCCTACCGGAGATACGCAGTATTTT.

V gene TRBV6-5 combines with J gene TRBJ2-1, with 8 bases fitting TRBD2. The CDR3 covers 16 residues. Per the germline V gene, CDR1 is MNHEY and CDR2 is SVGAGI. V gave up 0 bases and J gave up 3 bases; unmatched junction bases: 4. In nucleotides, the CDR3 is TGTGCCAGCAGTTACTCGAAAGCGGGGGTCTACAATGAGCAGTTCTTC. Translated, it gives CASSYSKAGVYNEQFF.

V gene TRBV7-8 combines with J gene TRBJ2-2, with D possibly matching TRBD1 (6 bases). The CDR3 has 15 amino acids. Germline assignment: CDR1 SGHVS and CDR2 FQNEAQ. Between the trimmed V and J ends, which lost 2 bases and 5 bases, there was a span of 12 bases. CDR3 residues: CASSLTAGETGELFF. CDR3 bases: TGTGCCAGCAGCTTAACGGCAGGGGAGACCGGGGAGCTGTTTTTT.

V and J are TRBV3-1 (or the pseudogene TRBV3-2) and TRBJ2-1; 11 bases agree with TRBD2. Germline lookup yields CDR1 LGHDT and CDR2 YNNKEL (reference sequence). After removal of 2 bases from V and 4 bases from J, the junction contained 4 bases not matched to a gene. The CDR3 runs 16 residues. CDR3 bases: TGTGCCAGCAGCCAAAGGACTAGCGGGTTTTACAATGAGCAGTTCTTC. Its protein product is CASSQRTSGFYNEQFF.

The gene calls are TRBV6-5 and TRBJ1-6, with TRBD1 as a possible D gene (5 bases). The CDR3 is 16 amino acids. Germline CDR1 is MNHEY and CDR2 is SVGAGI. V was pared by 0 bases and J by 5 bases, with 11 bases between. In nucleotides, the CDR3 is TGTGCCAGCAGTTACTCCTGGGGGGGAAATAATTCACCCCTCCACTTT. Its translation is CASSYSWGGNNSPLHF.

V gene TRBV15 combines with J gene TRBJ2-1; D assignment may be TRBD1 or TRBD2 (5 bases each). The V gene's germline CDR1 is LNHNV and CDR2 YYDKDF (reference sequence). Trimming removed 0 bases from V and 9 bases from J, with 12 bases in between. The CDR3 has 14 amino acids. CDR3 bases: TGTGCCACCAGCAGAGAAGAGGGGCCATCTGAGCAGTTCTTC. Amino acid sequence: CATSREEGPSEQFF.

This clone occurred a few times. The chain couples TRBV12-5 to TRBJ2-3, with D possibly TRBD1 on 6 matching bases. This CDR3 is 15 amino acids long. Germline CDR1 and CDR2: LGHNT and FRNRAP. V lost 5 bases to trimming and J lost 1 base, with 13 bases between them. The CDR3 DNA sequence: TGTGCTAGTGGTAACCGGGACACAGGCACAGATACGCAGTATTTT. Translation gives CASGNRDTGTDTQYF.

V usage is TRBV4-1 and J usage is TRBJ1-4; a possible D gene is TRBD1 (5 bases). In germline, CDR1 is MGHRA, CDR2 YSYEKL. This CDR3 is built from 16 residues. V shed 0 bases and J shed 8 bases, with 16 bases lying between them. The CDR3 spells CASSQEVSQGREKLFF. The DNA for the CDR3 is TGCGCCAGCAGCCAAGAAGTAAGTCAGGGTCGCGAAAAACTGTTTTTT.